This TCR beta chain stems from a study of neurological immune-mediated disorders (dated by TCRdb to between 2019 and 2020). Describing the broader study: Using UMI-based sequencing, the study compared peripheral blood TCR-beta repertoires from patients with HTLV-I-associated myelopathy (HAM/TSP), patients with multiple sclerosis, and healthy controls. Longitudinal samples, technical triplicates and paired sorted CD4+ and CD8+ T-cell subsets, alongside PBMC samples, were included among the approximately 110 TCR-beta libraries. The cohort was made up of 68 subjects, consisting of 15 or so HAM/TSP patients, some 35 multiple sclerosis patients and some 20 healthy controls.

The investigation overall reported the following: TCR clonal expansion was highest in HAM/TSP patients and lowest in MS patients, with MS patients falling below even healthy controls. No identical CDR3 amino acid sequences were found to be shared among expanded clones across subjects, suggesting that TCR-beta repertoires were private in all groups.

cDNA was synthesized by template-switch 5'RACE using a primer carrying a 10-nucleotide random unique molecular identifier by which each TCR transcript was tagged. Every sequencing run covered 15-18 subjects and yielded more than 180 million TCR-beta sequences. The RNeasy kit was used for extraction of total RNA. TCR-beta VDJ regions were amplified with primers for the TCR constant region and the 5'RACE anchor, using the KAPA Real-time Library Amplification kit. A first PCR added sample indexes and Illumina adaptors, and a second PCR then raised library yield. After purification with Ampure beads, the TCR product of roughly 650 bp was size-selected on a 2% E-gel SizeSelection system. Before pooling, library quality was checked on a Bioanalyzer, concentration was measured with Qubit, and libraries were quantified with the Kapa Library Quantification kit. Paired-end 2 x 150 bp sequencing of the libraries was performed on an Illumina HiSeq 2500. To increase sequence diversity, about 23-30% phiX was spiked into each library pool. In the paper's pipeline: Quality-filtered reads were processed with the UMI-based MiGEC pipeline, which removed over 75% of raw TCR sequences during error correction. IMGT germline references were used for aligning VDJ genes, and each clonotype was defined as a unique CDR3 amino acid sequence together with its V-J genes. Clonal expansion, Shannon diversity, and CDR3 relatedness (CalcPairwiseDistances, ClusterSamples) were evaluated with VDJtools, and phylogenetic trees were built with CLCbio workbench. Expanded clones were defined as having at least 8 unique UMIs, based on coefficient-of-variation modelling across technical triplicates. TCRdb's own reprocessing of the public reads used fastp at Q25 and MiXCR and kept productive beta chains. Rows are unified per CDR3 protein, each entry keeping the most common DNA and genes. TCRdb, rather than the study authors, made the V and J calls. The sample table holds 49,000 or so distinct CDR3 sequences, of which 16% were seen once. The ten largest account for about 4.2% of the sample.

Relative to germline, V is missing 5 bases and J is missing 0 bases, with 17 bases of the junction outside any gene match. From cysteine to phenylalanine, the CDR3 is 20 amino acids long. Left in the record is the CDR3 DNA by itself, 60 bases read in frame from the first base. Taken from the germline V gene (reference sequence), the CDR1 and CDR2 loops are DFQATT and SNEGSKA. This clonotype was observed many times. Its antigen is unknown. Base qualities are missing; no much larger clone stands one base away. The healthy controls were volunteers from a blood bank in Maryland, USA. Unsorted PBMC libraries were generated from 2 million PBMCs stored in RNAlater at -80 °C until RNA extraction. PBMCs were separated from peripheral blood using Ficoll-Hypaque density gradient centrifugation and then cryopreserved in liquid nitrogen.

The chain is encoded by TRBV20-1 joined to TRBJ2-1, and TRBD2 aligns with 12 junction nucleotides. Sequenced sample: PBMCs. This clonotype originated in a man between 60 and 70 years old in good health. The DNA sequence is given as TGCAGTGCTTCAATCTATAGGGCTAGCGGGAGGGCAAGCTCCTACAATGAGCAGTTCTTC. This is translated as CSASIYRASGRASSYNEQFF.